This entry features one T cell receptor beta chain sequence. This entry comes from a study of shared clonotypes between healthy human individuals. CD45RO-negative CD8 cells positively selected for CCR7 made up the naive population, which excluded terminally differentiated effector memory CD45RA+ cells. The assay was immunoSEQ multiplex PCR, and TCRdb's table has in-frame clones only and misses some. The table includes around 600,000 clones, roughly 95% detected once. Germline V lookup: CDR1 SEHNR, CDR2 FQNEAQ (reference sequence). Trimming took 5 bases from V and 8 from J; bases not matched to a gene: 11. This CDR3 spans 16 amino acids.

The material sequenced was naive CD8+ T cells sorted from blood. The gene calls are TRBV7-9 and TRBJ2-4; 11 nucleotides match TRBD1. The TCR originated in a woman younger than 45 in good health. For the CDR3, the DNA is TGTGCCAGCAGCCACGCAGCAGGACAGGGGGCGTACATTCAGTACTTC. Translated, it gives CASSHAAGQGAYIQYF.